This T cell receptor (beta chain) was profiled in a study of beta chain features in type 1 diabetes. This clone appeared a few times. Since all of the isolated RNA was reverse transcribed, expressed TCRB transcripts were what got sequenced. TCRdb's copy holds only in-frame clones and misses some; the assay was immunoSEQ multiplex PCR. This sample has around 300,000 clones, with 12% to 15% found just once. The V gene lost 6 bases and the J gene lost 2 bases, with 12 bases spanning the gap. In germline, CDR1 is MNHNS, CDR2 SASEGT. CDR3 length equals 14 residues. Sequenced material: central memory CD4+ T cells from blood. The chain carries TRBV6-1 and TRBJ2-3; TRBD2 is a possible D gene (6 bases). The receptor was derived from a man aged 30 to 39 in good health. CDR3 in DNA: TGTGCCAGCAGGACGGGGGACCACACAGATACGCAGTATTTT. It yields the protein CASRTGDHTDTQYF.